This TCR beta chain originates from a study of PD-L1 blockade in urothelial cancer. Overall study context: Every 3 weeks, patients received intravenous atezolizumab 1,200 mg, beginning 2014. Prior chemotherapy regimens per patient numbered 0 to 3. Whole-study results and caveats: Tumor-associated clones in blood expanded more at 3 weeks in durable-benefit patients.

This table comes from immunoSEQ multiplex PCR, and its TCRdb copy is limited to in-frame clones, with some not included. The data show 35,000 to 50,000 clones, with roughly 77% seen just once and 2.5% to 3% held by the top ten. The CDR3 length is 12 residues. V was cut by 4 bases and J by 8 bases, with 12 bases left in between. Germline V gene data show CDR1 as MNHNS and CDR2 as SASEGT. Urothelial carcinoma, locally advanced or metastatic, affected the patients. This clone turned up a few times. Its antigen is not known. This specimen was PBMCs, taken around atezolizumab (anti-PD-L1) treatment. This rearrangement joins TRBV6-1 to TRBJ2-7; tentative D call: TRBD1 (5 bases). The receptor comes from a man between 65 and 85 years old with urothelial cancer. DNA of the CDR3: TGTGCCAGCAGTGCAGGGCCCAGCAAGCAGTACTTC. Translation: CASSAGPSKQYF.